Below, 22 T cell receptor beta chains from the same sample are listed, as sequenced in a study of untreated major depressive disorder (dated by TCRdb to the late 2010s). No cognate antigen is known for these TCRs. General study outcomes and caveats: Higher TRBV05-01 (Vbeta 5.1) usage among CD4+ T cells of depressed patients compared with controls was confirmed by sequencing, with p = 0.040 in a one-tailed test.

The method was the immunoSEQ multiplex PCR assay. TCRdb mirrors the immuneACCESS table, restricted to in-frame sequences. Some clones are absent from its copies; in checked studies, under half trace to an unresolved V gene, and the reason for the others is unknown. The sample records 20,000 or so clones, 92% of which are singletons. The ten largest account for approximately 0.6% of the sample. The sequencing sample was made of CD4+ T cells from PBMCs. The receptor source for this set is a woman in her thirties or forties with major depressive disorder.

The chain has TRBV6-1 and TRBJ2-7, with D perhaps TRBD1 or TRBD2 (5 bases each). Germline CDR1 reads MNHNS; CDR2 reads SASEGT. The CDR3 sequence is 15 residues long. V was cut by 7 bases and J by 4 bases, with 20 bases left in between. The CDR3 sequence is CASIRSGTPSYEQYV. CDR3 sequence (DNA): TGTGCCAGCATTAGATCCGGGACCCCCTCTTACGAGCAGTACGTC.

Comment on this clone: The junction departs from germline at one end; a sequencing error may be responsible. CDR3 amino acids: CASSLDGPGTQYF. The CDR3 DNA sequence: TGTGCTAGCAGCTTAGACGGTCCGGGGACCCAGTACTTC. The V gene is TRBV7-7, the J gene TRBJ2-5; D remains unclear. CDR1 is SSHAT, CDR2 FNYEAQ, per germline (reference sequence). The length of the CDR3 is 13 residues.

The gene calls are TRBV7-3 and TRBJ1-1; a possible D gene is TRBD1 (5 bases). The CDR3 extends over 14 amino acids. V lost 0 bases, J lost 6 bases, and 11 bases lay in between. Per germline, CDR1 SGHTA and CDR2 FQGTGA. The CDR3 bases are TGTGCCAGCAGCTTAACACCGACAGACGCTGAAGCTTTCTTT. This translates into CASSLTPTDAEAFF.

The rearrangement uses TRBV7-9 and TRBJ1-1, with D perhaps matching TRBD1 (5 bases). Trimming left V 1 base short and J 3 bases short, with 12 bases between. The length of the CDR3 is 15 residues. Germline V gives CDR1 SEHNR, CDR2 FQNEAQ (reference sequence). CDR3 amino acids: CASSLGRGPDTEAFF. The CDR3 DNA sequence: TGTGCCAGCAGCTTAGGGAGGGGCCCGGACACTGAAGCTTTCTTT.

V and J are TRBV7-2 and TRBJ2-3, with TRBD1 matching over 9 bases. Germline CDR1 is SGHTA and CDR2 is FQGNSA. The CDR3 length is 15 residues. With 2 bases clipped from V and 1 base from J, the junction kept 1 base outside the gene matches. For the CDR3, the DNA is TGTGCCAGCAGCTTACGGACAGGGGGCACAGATACGCAGTATTTT. This encodes CASSLRTGGTDTQYF.

This sequence joins TRBV15 and TRBJ1-1; possibly TRBD1 for D (6 bases). This CDR3 has 18 residues. Germline CDR1 LNHNV, CDR2 YYDKDF (reference sequence). Trimming stripped 3 bases from V and 0 bases from J, with 20 bases between. This CDR3 reads CATSRKFTGSGVNTEAFF. The CDR3, as DNA: TGTGCCACCAGCAGGAAGTTTACAGGGTCGGGGGTGAACACTGAAGCTTTCTTT.

The CDR3 DNA reads TGTGCCTGGAAGATGAGTGGGAGAAACACCATATATTTT. Its translation: CAWKMSGRNTIYF. This chain connects TRBV30 to TRBJ1-3; no clear D gene. This CDR3 has 13 amino acids. V was trimmed by 4 bases and J by 5 bases, leaving 12 bases between them. The germline V gene encodes CDR1 GTSNPN and CDR2 SVGIG (reference sequence).

The V and J genes are TRBV18 and TRBJ2-3; 9 bases match TRBD1. V lost 2 bases to trimming and J lost 3 bases; unmatched junction nucleotides: 9. Germline CDR1 reads KGHSH; CDR2 reads LQKENI. There are 17 residues in the CDR3. CDR3 amino acids: CASSPWGQGVSTDTQYF. The CDR3 DNA reads as TGTGCCAGCTCACCATGGGGACAGGGTGTTTCGACAGATACGCAGTATTTT.

As for this clone: The junction shows a germline mismatch at one end, possibly a read error. Written as DNA, the CDR3 is TGTGCCAGCAGCCCGGGGGACATCTACGGGCAGTACTTC. Its protein is CASSPGDIYGQYF. This rearrangement joins TRBV11-2 to TRBJ2-7; D possibly uses TRBD1 or TRBD2 (6 bases each). This CDR3 has 13 residues. Per germline, CDR1 SGHAT and CDR2 FQNNGV. Variable domain in full (rest from reference TRBV11-2 and TRBJ2-7): EAGVAQSPRYKIIEKRQSVAFWCNPISGHATLYWYQQILGQGPKLLIQFQNNGVVDDSQLPKDRFSAERLKGVDSTLKIQPAKLEDSAVYLCASSPGDIYGQYFGPGTRLTVT.

The chain links TRBV30 to TRBJ1-3; D unclear. Germline V CDR1 and CDR2: GTSNPN, SVGIG (reference sequence). This CDR3 has 11 amino acids. V lost 4 bases and J 8 bases, leaving 9 bases between the germline ends. CDR3 protein: CAWKNGDTIYF. For the CDR3, the DNA is TGTGCCTGGAAGAATGGGGACACCATATATTTT.

This sequence joins TRBV5-4 and TRBJ1-3, with no clear D. CDR1 is SGHNT, CDR2 YYREEE, per germline (reference sequence). This CDR3 spans 15 amino acids. Trimming removed 0 bases at V and 0 bases at J, with 7 bases between. The DNA of the CDR3 is TGTGCCAGCAGCTTGGAGGTTGACTCTGGAAACACCATATATTTT. Its protein product is CASSLEVDSGNTIYF. Full variable domain (outside the CDR3, taken from reference TRBV5-4 and TRBJ1-3): ETGVTQSPTHLIKTRGQQVTLRCSSQSGHNTVSWYQQALGQGPQFIFQYYREEENGRGNFPPRFSGLQFPNYSSELNVNALELDDSALYLCASSLEVDSGNTIYFGEGSWLTVV.

This sequence joins TRBV2 and TRBJ1-5; D is possibly TRBD1 (5 bases). The CDR3 runs to 16 residues. Germline lookup yields CDR1 SNHLY and CDR2 FYNNEI. V was pared by 8 bases and J by 1 base, with 18 bases between. The CDR3 bases are TGTGCCAGCCTAGAGGGGAGGGGACGGAGCAATCAGCCCCAGCATTTT. Its protein product is CASLEGRGRSNQPQHF.

V gene TRBV19 combines with J gene TRBJ1-1; unclear D gene. This CDR3 spans 15 amino acids. V was shortened by 9 bases and J by 3 bases, with 20 bases between the two germline ends. Germline CDR1 reads LNHDA; CDR2 reads SQIVND (reference sequence). The CDR3 DNA follows: TGTGCCAGCAAAGCCGAAGGCAGAAGAGACACTGAAGCTTTCTTT. Residues: CASKAEGRRDTEAFF.

The chain combines TRBV6-1 with TRBJ1-4, with unresolved D. V lost 1 base, J lost 12 bases, and 15 bases lay in between. The CDR3 is 14 amino acids. Per the germline V gene, CDR1 is MNHNS and CDR2 is SASEGT. The CDR3 DNA is TGTGCCAGCAGTGAAGTCCCCCGGGTTGGGGAACTGTTTTTT. Protein product: CASSEVPRVGELFF.

The chain links TRBV6-5 to TRBJ1-1; 8 nucleotides match TRBD1. CDR3 length equals 16 residues. CDR1 MNHEY and CDR2 SVGAGI come from the germline V gene. V lost 4 bases to trimming and J lost 4 bases; unmatched junction nucleotides: 11. CDR3 sequence (DNA): TGTGCCAGCAGTTCCCAAGGGACAGGAGGGAGCACTGAAGCTTTCTTT. Protein product: CASSSQGTGGSTEAFF.

This chain connects TRBV5-8 to TRBJ2-7; D is perhaps TRBD1 (6 bases). Trimming pared 3 bases from V and 4 bases from J, leaving 14 bases between. Germline V gene lookup returns CDR1 SGHTS and CDR2 YDEGEE. CDR3 length: 14 residues. For the CDR3, the DNA is TGTGCCAGCAGCTGGGCCAGGGGTTCTTACGAGCAGTACTTC. The encoded protein is CASSWARGSYEQYF. The full variable domain, its missing parts supplied by reference TRBV5-8 and TRBJ2-7, is EAGVTQSPTHLIKTRGQQATLRCSPISGHTSVYWYQQALGLGLQFLLWYDEGEERNRGNFPPRFSGRQFPNYSSELNVNALELEDSALYLCASSWARGSYEQYFGPGTRLTVT.

This clone appeared a single time. V gene TRBV4-3 combines with J gene TRBJ2-4; a possible D gene is TRBD2 (6 bases). Germline-derived CDR1 and CDR2 are LGHNA and YSLEER. The CDR3 is 15 residues long. Between the trimmed V and J ends, which lost 0 bases and 7 bases, there was a span of 13 bases. This CDR3 is CASSQDTGVQNIQYF. The DNA for the CDR3 is TGCGCCAGCAGCCAAGACACGGGAGTTCAGAACATTCAGTACTTC.

V and J are TRBV4-1 and TRBJ1-2; D unresolved. From germline, CDR1 is MGHRA and CDR2 YSYEKL. The CDR3 totals 16 residues. V was pared by 3 bases and J by 1 base, with 15 bases between. The DNA for the CDR3 is TGCGCCAGCAGCCATAATCGGAAGGGCCATAACTATGGCTACACCTTC. Amino acid sequence: CASSHNRKGHNYGYTF.

The genes are TRBV5-1 and TRBJ1-1; the D gene is possibly TRBD1 (6 bases). Trimming removed 2 bases from V and 3 bases from J, with 11 bases in between. Looked up from germline, CDR1 is SGHRS and CDR2 is YFSETQ. CDR3 length: 14 residues. The CDR3 loop is CASSLQGVDTEAFF. For the CDR3, the DNA is TGCGCCAGCAGCTTACAGGGTGTGGACACTGAAGCTTTCTTT.

The gene calls are TRBV2 and TRBJ2-2; 8 nucleotides agree with TRBD1. The germline V gene encodes CDR1 SNHLY and CDR2 FYNNEI. The trim removed 7 bases at V and 3 bases at J, leaving 7 bases unmatched. This CDR3 is 15 amino acids long. The CDR3 spells CASKDRVRYTGELFF. The CDR3 region has the DNA TGTGCCAGCAAGGACAGGGTGAGGTACACCGGGGAGCTGTTTTTT. The full variable domain, with the rest looked up from reference TRBV2 and TRBJ2-2, is EPEVTQTPSHQVTQMGQEVILRCVPISNHLYFYWYRQILGQKVEFLVSFYNNEISEKSEIFDDQFSVERPDGSNFTLKIRSTKLEDSAMYFCASKDRVRYTGELFFGEGSRLTVL.

The chain is built from TRBV6-1 and TRBJ1-1; D remains ambiguous. Germline V gene lookup returns CDR1 MNHNS and CDR2 SASEGT. CDR3 length: 13 amino acids. Between the trimmed V and J ends, which lost 7 bases and 0 bases, there was a span of 9 bases. The CDR3 DNA sequence: TGTGCCAGCACACTCACAATGAACACTGAAGCTTTCTTT. This encodes CASTLTMNTEAFF.

The chain employs TRBV30 and TRBJ2-1, with D perhaps matching TRBD1 (6 bases). The CDR3 loop spans 16 amino acids. Germline-derived CDR1 and CDR2 are GTSNPN and SVGIG (reference sequence). V shed 2 bases and J shed 16 bases, with 30 bases lying between them. CDR3 coding DNA: TGTGCCTGGAGTCCGGCTTATCGAGGGGGAACCCAACCAGAATTCTTC. Translation gives CAWSPAYRGGTQPEFF.